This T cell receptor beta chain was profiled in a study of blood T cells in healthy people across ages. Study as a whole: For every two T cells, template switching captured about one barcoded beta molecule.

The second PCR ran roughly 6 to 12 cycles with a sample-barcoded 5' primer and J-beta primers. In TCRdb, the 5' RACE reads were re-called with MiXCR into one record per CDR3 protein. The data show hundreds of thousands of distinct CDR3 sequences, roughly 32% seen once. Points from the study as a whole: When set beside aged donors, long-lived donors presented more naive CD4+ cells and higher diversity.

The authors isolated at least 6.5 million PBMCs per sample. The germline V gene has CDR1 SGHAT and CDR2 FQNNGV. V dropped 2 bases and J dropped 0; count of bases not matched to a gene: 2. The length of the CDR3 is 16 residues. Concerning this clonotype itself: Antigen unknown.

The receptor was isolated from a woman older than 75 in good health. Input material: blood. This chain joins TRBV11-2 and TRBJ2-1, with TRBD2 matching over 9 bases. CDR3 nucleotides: TGTGCCAGCAGCTTAATTAGCGGGAGCTCCTACAATGAGCAGTTCTTC. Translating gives CASSLISGSSYNEQFF. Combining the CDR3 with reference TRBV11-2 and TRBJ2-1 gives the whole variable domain EAGVAQSPRYKIIEKRQSVAFWCNPISGHATLYWYQQILGQGPKLLIQFQNNGVVDDSQLPKDRFSAERLKGVDSTLKIQPAKLEDSAVYLCASSLISGSSYNEQFFGPGTRLTVL.